The 28 T cell receptor beta chains reported below all come from one sample, sequenced in a study of T cells expressing NK-cell markers. TCRdb reprocessed the 5' RACE reads, with one entry per CDR3 protein and no DNA. The sample is made up of 400,000 to 550,000 distinct CDR3 sequences, and the top ten hold roughly 8% of it. Input material: blood T cells: a sorted CD56 or NKG2C T cell subset, CD4+ or CD8+ T cells, or bulk PBMC T cells (not recorded which). The receptor source for this set is a woman aged 18-69 years in good health.

This CDR3 is CASSSSDRLNQPQHF. This chain connects TRBV12-3 or TRBV12-4 to TRBJ1-5; checking the TCRdb D call of TRBD1 is not possible without DNA. The length of the CDR3 is 15 residues.

The rearrangement uses TRBV18 and TRBJ2-7. CDR1 and CDR2 (germline): KGHSH, LQKENI. CDR3 length: 16 amino acids. The chain's CDR3 is CASSPSNPKSSYEQYF.

This chain joins TRBV7-2 and TRBJ2-2. The CDR3 consists of 15 residues. CDR1 and CDR2 (germline): SGHTA, FQGNSA. CDR3 protein: CASSQAIVGSGELFF.

The genes are TRBV25-1 and TRBJ1-4; the TRBD1 assignment by TCRdb is unverifiable without DNA. This CDR3 spans 15 amino acids. Germline V gene sequence: CDR1 MGHDK, CDR2 SYGVNS. The CDR3 region is CASSERGGVNEKLFF.

Here the CDR3 reads CASRPGYGYTF. V gene TRBV6-4 combines with J gene TRBJ1-2; lacking DNA, the TRBD1 call made by TCRdb goes unchecked. The CDR3 totals 11 residues. The germline V gene encodes CDR1 MRHNA and CDR2 SNTAGT.

V gene TRBV7-9 combines with J gene TRBJ2-4; checking the TCRdb D call of TRBD1 is not possible without DNA. Germline CDR1 reads SEHNR; CDR2 reads FQNEAQ (reference sequence). The CDR3 totals 14 residues. This chain's CDR3 is CASSLIQGKDSQYF.

This sequence joins TRBV12-3 or TRBV12-4 and TRBJ2-5; the D call of TRBD1 rests on TCRdb alone, since no DNA is present to check it. This CDR3 has 15 amino acids. The CDR3 sequence: CASSLVGGAGETQYF.

Here the CDR3 reads CASSITGTLKDGYTF. This chain joins TRBV19 and TRBJ1-2; absent DNA, TCRdb's TRBD1 call cannot be checked. The CDR3 length is 15 residues. Germline CDR1 reads LNHDA; CDR2 reads SQIVND (reference sequence).

This chain joins TRBV12-3 or TRBV12-4 and TRBJ1-6; TCRdb's D gene call, TRBD1, goes unchecked for lack of DNA. The CDR3 has 17 residues. This CDR3 is CASSLDRPSSYNSPLHF.

V usage is TRBV7-2 and J usage is TRBJ1-3; TCRdb's assignment of TRBD1 cannot be checked, as there is no DNA. This CDR3 is built from 17 residues. Germline V gene data show CDR1 as SGHTA and CDR2 as FQGNSA. The CDR3 reads CASSSDPGVFSGNTIYF.

The chain uses TRBV12-3 or TRBV12-4 and TRBJ1-2; TCRdb designates TRBD1, a call that cannot be tested without DNA. The CDR3 spans 12 residues. CDR3 sequence reads: CASSLQGGGYTF.

The chain is built from TRBV4-3 and TRBJ1-1. Germline CDR1 reads LGHNA; CDR2 reads YSLEER. This CDR3 has 14 amino acids. The CDR3 protein is CASRGEGESTEAFF.

The chain is built from TRBV20-1 and TRBJ1-1. This CDR3 is 12 amino acids long. Germline V gene data show CDR1 as DFQATT and CDR2 as SNEGSKA (reference sequence). The CDR3 is CSASGLGPEAFF.

The CDR3 reads CASSKVGRRANTGELFF. V gene TRBV21-1 combines with J gene TRBJ2-2; the D gene TCRdb calls, TRBD2, cannot be checked with no DNA. TRBV21-1 has pseudogene status. CDR3 length: 17 amino acids.

V gene TRBV27 combines with J gene TRBJ2-1; TCRdb indicates TRBD2, and absent DNA this call remains unverified. This CDR3 has 16 residues. The germline gives CDR1 MNHEY, CDR2 SMNVEV (reference sequence). The CDR3: CASRPAGEATYNEQFF.

This rearrangement joins TRBV14 to TRBJ2-2; the TCRdb call, TRBD1, lacks DNA for checking. The CDR3 contains 14 residues. Per the germline V gene, CDR1 is SGHDN and CDR2 is FVKESK. The CDR3 reads CASSHLQGAGELFF.

The gene calls are TRBV12-3 or TRBV12-4 and TRBJ1-5. The CDR3 consists of 13 residues. CDR3 loop: CASSLGKLSAQHF.

The J gene is TRBJ2-7, the V gene TRBV4-3; checking the TCRdb D call of TRBD2 is not possible without DNA. The CDR3 extends over 16 amino acids. The germline V gene has CDR1 LGHNA and CDR2 YSLEER. This CDR3 is CASSPDLAGGAYEQYF.

The V and J genes are TRBV7-9 and TRBJ1-6; checking the TCRdb D call of TRBD1 is not possible without DNA. The CDR3 extends over 16 amino acids. Germline V gives CDR1 SEHNR, CDR2 FQNEAQ (reference sequence). CDR3 loop: CASSLDGVLSTGATHF.

The chain links TRBV7-2 to TRBJ2-7; TCRdb designates TRBD2, a call that cannot be tested without DNA. Germline V lookup: CDR1 SGHTA, CDR2 FQGNSA. This CDR3 region has 15 residues. This CDR3 reads CASSHPSGSRGEQYF.

This rearrangement joins TRBV5-6 to TRBJ2-1; TCRdb's D call of TRBD2 is untestable without DNA. CDR1 and CDR2 from the germline V gene are SGHDT and YYEEEE. This CDR3 region has 19 residues. The CDR3 region is CASSGLGGGRLAGVREQFF.

This chain uses TRBV7-2 with TRBJ1-2; TCRdb's D gene call, TRBD1, goes unchecked for lack of DNA. The V gene's germline CDR1 is SGHTA and CDR2 FQGNSA. The CDR3 length is 13 residues. The CDR3 sequence: CASSSPQGDGYTF. The variable domain in full, with the rest retrieved from reference TRBV7-2 and TRBJ1-2, is GAGVSQSPSNKVTEKGKDVELRCDPISGHTALYWYRQSLGQGLEFLIYFQGNSAPDKSGLPSDRFSAERTGGSVSTLTIQRTQQEDSAVYLCASSSPQGDGYTFGSGTRLTVV.

This sequence joins TRBV29-1 and TRBJ2-7; TCRdb returns TRBD2, unconfirmable since there is no DNA. Per the germline V gene, CDR1 is SQVTM and CDR2 is ANQGSEA. CDR3 length: 15 residues. The CDR3 loop reads CSVDGLAGSSYEQYF.

This chain joins TRBV18 and TRBJ2-2; lacking DNA, the TRBD2 call made by TCRdb goes unchecked. Germline V gene data show CDR1 as KGHSH and CDR2 as LQKENI. This CDR3 is built from 13 residues. The CDR3 region is CASSPMGGGELFF.

The rearrangement joins TRBV20-1 to TRBJ2-6; TCRdb names TRBD1, which stays unverified in the absence of DNA. CDR3 size: 16 residues. Germline CDR1 and CDR2: DFQATT and SNEGSKA (reference sequence). CDR3 protein: CSARQTGLSGANVLTF.

The V gene is TRBV4-3, the J gene TRBJ2-2. Germline V gene lookup returns CDR1 LGHNA and CDR2 YSLEER. The CDR3 contains 17 residues. The CDR3: CASSQDPRQSYTGELFF.

The chain links TRBV11-3 to TRBJ2-1; the TRBD1 assignment by TCRdb is unverifiable without DNA. The CDR3 is made up of 13 amino acids. CDR1 is SGHNT and CDR2 is YENEEA in the germline V gene. The chain's CDR3 is CASSLDGTGGAFF. Drawing the rest from reference TRBV11-3 and TRBJ2-1, the complete variable domain is EAGVVQSPRYKIIEKKQPVAFWCNPISGHNTLYWYLQNLGQGPELLIRYENEEAVDDSQLPKDRFSAERLKGVDSTLKIQPAELGDSAVYLCASSLDGTGGAFFGPGTRLTVL.

The chain links TRBV5-8 to TRBJ2-4; TCRdb gives TRBD2 as the D gene, but with no DNA this cannot be confirmed. Per germline, CDR1 SGHTS and CDR2 YDEGEE. There are 14 residues in the CDR3. The CDR3: CASRRERGLGIQYF.